Listed here are 22 T cell receptor beta chains from one sample, sequenced in a study of blood T cells in healthy people across ages. The second PCR ran about 6 to 11 cycles with a sample-barcoded 5' primer and J-beta primers. From the 5' RACE reads, TCRdb called clonotypes with MiXCR, one entry per CDR3 protein. Of 700,000 to 800,000 distinct CDR3 sequences in the sample, 35% to 45% are singletons; the top ten hold 20% to 25%. The sequenced sample consisted of blood. The receptors were gathered from a woman aged 55 to 70 in good health.

The sample holds a few counts of this clonotype. One junction end disagrees with the germline gene, perhaps due to a read error. V is TRBV4-2 and J is TRBJ1-6, with 9 bases that match TRBD1. Per the germline V gene, CDR1 is LGHNA and CDR2 is YNFKEQ. There are 14 residues in the CDR3. The CDR3 loop is CASSRDRENSPLHF. The CDR3 coding sequence is TGTGCCAGCAGCCGGGACAGGGAAAATTCGCCCCTCCACTTT.

A few counts support this clonotype. One junction end does not reproduce the germline sequence, and a read error may be involved. J is TRBJ2-1 and V is TRBV7-3; D remains unclear. CDR3 length: 15 amino acids. The germline CDR1 and CDR2 sequences are SGHTA and FQGTGA. This CDR3 reads CTSSLTPNGYNEQFF. The CDR3 region has the DNA TGTACCAGCAGCTTAACCCCAAACGGCTACAATGAGCAGTTCTTC. Full variable domain (remainder filled in from reference TRBV7-3 and TRBJ2-1): GAGVSQTPSNKVTEKGKYVELRCDPISGHTALYWYRQSLGQGPEFLIYFQGTGAADDSGLPNDRFFAVRPEGSVSTLKIQRTERGDSAVYLCTSSLTPNGYNEQFFGPGTRLTVL.

This chain uses TRBV7-2 with TRBJ2-1; 7 nucleotides line up with TRBD2. The J call is uncertain, as TRBJ2-7 better fits the DNA end. Germline CDR1 is SGHTA and CDR2 is FQGNSA. The CDR3 has 15 amino acids. The CDR3 DNA reads as TGTGCCAGCAGCTTAGACGGGGGGACGTACAATGAGCAGTACTTC. Translated, it gives CASSLDGGTYNEQYF.

This chain joins TRBV6-5 and TRBJ1-5; D not resolved. Trimming left V 5 bases short and J 1 base short, with 9 bases between. The V gene's germline CDR1 is MNHEY and CDR2 SVGAGI. The CDR3 contains 14 residues. The CDR3 reads CASSVRYSNQPQHF. CDR3 in DNA: TGTGCCAGCAGTGTAAGGTACAGCAATCAGCCCCAGCATTTT.

This clonotype came up many times. The chain has TRBV10-3 and TRBJ2-3, with D hard to call. Trimming took 2 bases from V and 2 from J, leaving 11 bases between them. The CDR3 extends over 15 amino acids. CDR1 ENHRY and CDR2 SYGVKD come from the germline V gene. The CDR3 bases are TGTGCCATCAGTGAGAGCGTCCCCTTCACAGATACGCAGTATTTT. It specifies CAISESVPFTDTQYF.

The chain is built from TRBV20-1 and TRBJ2-7; weak D call: TRBD2 (6 bases). V shed 3 bases and J shed 4 bases, with 13 bases lying between them. The CDR3 spans 13 residues. The germline gives CDR1 DFQATT, CDR2 SNEGSKA (reference sequence). The CDR3 DNA reads as TGCAGTGCTAGTCCGGGGGACCGATACGAGCAGTACTTC. Protein: CSASPGDRYEQYF.

Only a few counts were recorded for this clonotype. The chain recombines TRBV20-1 with TRBJ2-4; 8 bases fit TRBD2. V gave up 6 bases and J gave up 12 bases; unmatched junction bases: 10. CDR1 is DFQATT and CDR2 is SNEGSKA in the germline V gene (reference sequence). This CDR3 contains 12 residues. The CDR3 sequence is CSATLTSAPQYF. The CDR3 DNA reads as TGCAGTGCAACTTTGACTAGCGCCCCTCAGTACTTC.

On this clonotype: This may come from a read error, since a much larger clone is one base off. The final CDR3 position lacks the conserved phenylalanine or tryptophan, pointing to a likely read error. The chain is built from TRBV7-3 and TRBJ2-7; perhaps TRBD2 as D (5 bases). With the DNA end fitting TRBJ2-5 better, the J assignment may be wrong. Germline V lookup: CDR1 SGHTA, CDR2 FQGTGA. CDR3 length equals 15 residues. For the CDR3, the DNA is TGTGCCAGCAGCTTAATTAACGGGGAGAAAGAGACCCAGTACTTA. This sequence encodes CASSLINGEKETQYL.

The CDR3 here is CSAKDRRMNTEAFF. The CDR3 DNA reads TGCAGTGCTAAGGACAGGAGAATGAACACTGAAGCTTTCTTT. The chain links TRBV20-1 to TRBJ1-1, with TRBD1 matching over 7 bases. Germline V gives CDR1 DFQATT, CDR2 SNEGSKA (reference sequence). The CDR3 extends over 14 amino acids. J was trimmed by 0 bases and V by 4 bases; bases with no gene match: 5.

The V and J genes are TRBV20-1 and TRBJ2-1; tentative D call: TRBD1 (6 bases). CDR3 length: 17 residues. Germline CDR1 and CDR2: DFQATT and SNEGSKA (reference sequence). V was shortened by 2 bases and J by 0 bases, with 17 bases between the two germline ends. CDR3 region: CSARPYARDTSYNEQFF. The CDR3 DNA reads as TGCAGTGCTAGACCTTACGCCCGGGACACCTCCTACAATGAGCAGTTCTTC.

The chain uses TRBV20-1 and TRBJ1-5; D call uncertain. The germline CDR1 and CDR2 sequences are DFQATT and SNEGSKA (reference sequence). V was shortened by 8 bases and J by 4 bases, with 12 bases between the two germline ends. The length of the CDR3 is 12 residues. The CDR3 is CSFGRKNQPQHF. CDR3 nucleotides: TGCAGTTTTGGACGGAAAAATCAGCCCCAGCATTTT.

To note about this clonotype: Mismatch with germline at one junction end may stem from a read error. This chain links TRBV7-2 with TRBJ2-4; weak D call: TRBD2 (5 bases). The CDR3 spans 13 residues. Germline lookup yields CDR1 SGHTA and CDR2 FQGNSA. The CDR3 DNA follows: TGTGCCGGCAGCTTCAGCGGAGACAACATTCAGTACTTC. It encodes CAGSFSGDNIQYF.

V gene TRBV28 combines with J gene TRBJ2-7; 12 bases fit TRBD1. The V gene end was trimmed by 9 bases and the J gene end by 2 bases; junction bases not matched to a gene: 2. The germline V gene encodes CDR1 MDHEN and CDR2 SYDVKM. This CDR3 spans 13 amino acids. The CDR3 DNA reads TGTGCCAGTGGGACAGGGGGCCCCTACGAGCAGTACTTC. It codes for CASGTGGPYEQYF. The full variable domain, its missing parts supplied by reference TRBV28 and TRBJ2-7, is DVKVTQSSRYLVKRTGEKVFLECVQDMDHENMFWYRQDPGLGLRLIYFSYDVKMKEKGDIPEGYSVSREKKERFSLILESASTNQTSMYLCASGTGGPYEQYFGPGTRLTVT.

This clonotype was seen many times. CDR3 DNA: TGCGCCAGCAGCTTGATGGGGGAAGAGACCCAGTACTTC. This codes for CASSLMGEETQYF. The V and J genes are TRBV5-1 and TRBJ2-5; either TRBD1 or TRBD2 may supply D (5 bases each). CDR1 is SGHRS and CDR2 is YFSETQ in the germline V gene. V shed 1 base and J shed 3 bases, with 7 bases lying between them. CDR3 length: 13 residues.

V usage is TRBV20-1 and J usage is TRBJ2-3; 11 nucleotides agree with TRBD2. Germline V lookup: CDR1 DFQATT, CDR2 SNEGSKA (reference sequence). The V gene end was trimmed by 0 bases and the J gene end by 4 bases; junction bases not matched to a gene: 21. There are 21 residues in the CDR3. The CDR3 region is CSARDSPVAGGPRSFADTQYF. The CDR3 DNA is TGCAGTGCTAGAGATTCACCGGTAGCGGGAGGGCCTCGGTCTTTCGCAGATACGCAGTATTTT.

The sample holds many counts of this clonotype. The J gene is TRBJ2-3, the V gene TRBV29-1, with D possibly matching TRBD2 (5 bases). This CDR3 is built from 16 residues. Trimming took off 0 bases at V and 2 bases at J, with 15 bases between the two ends. Germline CDR1 reads SQVTM; CDR2 reads ANQGSEA. CDR3 residues: CSVEDLVAYDTDTQYF. The CDR3 DNA reads as TGCAGCGTTGAAGATCTGGTAGCGTACGACACAGATACGCAGTATTTT.

This clonotype showed up just a few times. V gene TRBV20-1 combines with J gene TRBJ2-2; 8 bases map to TRBD1. V trimming: 3 bases; J trimming: 4 bases; junction bases outside the gene matches: 4. The CDR3 has 14 amino acids. CDR1 DFQATT and CDR2 SNEGSKA come from the germline V gene (reference sequence). The CDR3 sequence is CSASRGRITGELFF. The CDR3 region has the DNA TGCAGTGCTAGCAGGGGGCGAATCACCGGGGAGCTGTTTTTT.

This clonotype was seen only a few times. The chain combines TRBV6-2 or TRBV6-3 with TRBJ2-7; D may be TRBD2 (5 bases). With 2 bases removed from V and 2 bases from J, the gap between germline ends came to 7 bases. CDR3 size: 13 residues. Looked up from germline, CDR1 is MNHEY and CDR2 is SVGEGT. CDR3 nucleotides: TGTGCCAGCAGTTACCTGCGGGCCTACGAGCAGTACTTC. It codes for CASSYLRAYEQYF.

This clonotype was counted between two and nine times. The V gene is TRBV12-3 or TRBV12-4, the J gene TRBJ2-1, with D perhaps TRBD2 (6 bases). V lost 7 bases and J 1 base, leaving 17 bases between the germline ends. There are 16 residues in the CDR3. This CDR3 is CASTFRAGSSYNEQFF. The CDR3 nucleotides read TGTGCCAGCACCTTTCGGGCGGGATCGTCCTACAATGAGCAGTTCTTC.

This chain connects TRBV4-2 to TRBJ2-7; D uncertain. Germline CDR1 reads LGHNA; CDR2 reads YNFKEQ. Trimming shortened V by 4 bases and J by 2 bases, and 12 bases separated the two germline ends. The CDR3 is 14 residues long. CDR3 protein: CASSLSLPAYEQYF. Here the CDR3 DNA reads TGTGCCAGCAGCCTATCGCTCCCCGCCTACGAGCAGTACTTC.

The CDR3 loop is CASRPQGFSGNTIYF. The CDR3 DNA follows: TGTGCCAGCAGACCTCAGGGGTTCTCTGGAAACACCATATATTTT. The J gene is TRBJ1-3, the V gene TRBV28, with D possibly matching TRBD1 (6 bases). V lost 6 bases and J lost 0, with 12 bases in between. CDR1 and CDR2 from the germline V gene are MDHEN and SYDVKM. There are 15 residues in the CDR3.

The V and J genes are TRBV27 and TRBJ2-1; no clear D. Trimming left V 5 bases short and J 7 bases short, with 12 bases between. The CDR3 sequence is 13 residues long. The germline V gene encodes CDR1 MNHEY and CDR2 SMNVEV (reference sequence). This CDR3 is CASSISHRNEQFF. CDR3 in DNA: TGTGCCAGCAGTATAAGCCACCGTAATGAGCAGTTCTTC.